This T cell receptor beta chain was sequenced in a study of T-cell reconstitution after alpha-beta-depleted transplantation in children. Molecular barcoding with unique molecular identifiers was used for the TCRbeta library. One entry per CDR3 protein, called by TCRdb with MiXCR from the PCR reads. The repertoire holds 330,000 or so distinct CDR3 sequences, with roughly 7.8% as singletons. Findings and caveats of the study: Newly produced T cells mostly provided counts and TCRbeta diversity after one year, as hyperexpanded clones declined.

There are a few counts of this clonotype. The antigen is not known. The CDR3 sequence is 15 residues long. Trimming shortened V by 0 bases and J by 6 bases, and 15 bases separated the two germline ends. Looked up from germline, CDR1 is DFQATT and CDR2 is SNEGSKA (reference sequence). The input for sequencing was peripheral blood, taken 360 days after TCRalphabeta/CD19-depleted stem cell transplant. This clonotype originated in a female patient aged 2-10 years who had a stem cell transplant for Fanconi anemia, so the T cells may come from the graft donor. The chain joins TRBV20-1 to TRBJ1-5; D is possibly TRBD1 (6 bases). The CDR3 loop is CSAREGTGWIQPQHF. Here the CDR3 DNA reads TGCAGTGCTAGAGAGGGCACAGGGTGGATTCAGCCCCAGCATTTT.